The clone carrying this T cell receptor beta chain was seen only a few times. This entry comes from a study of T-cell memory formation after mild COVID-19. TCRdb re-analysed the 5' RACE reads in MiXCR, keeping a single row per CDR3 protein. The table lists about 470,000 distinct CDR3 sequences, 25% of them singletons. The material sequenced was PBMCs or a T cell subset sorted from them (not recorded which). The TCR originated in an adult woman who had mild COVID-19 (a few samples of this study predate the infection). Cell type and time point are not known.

The DNA of the CDR3 is TGTGCCAGCCAGGACCGCGCAGGGGGCGATGAAAAACTGTTTTTT. Amino acid sequence: CASQDRAGGDEKLFF. V usage is TRBV7-9 and J usage is TRBJ1-4; 8 bases agree with TRBD1. Losses at the gene ends were 8 bases for V and 6 bases for J; bases not matched to a gene: 11. The CDR3 is 15 amino acids. CDR1 and CDR2 (germline): SEHNR, FQNEAQ (reference sequence).